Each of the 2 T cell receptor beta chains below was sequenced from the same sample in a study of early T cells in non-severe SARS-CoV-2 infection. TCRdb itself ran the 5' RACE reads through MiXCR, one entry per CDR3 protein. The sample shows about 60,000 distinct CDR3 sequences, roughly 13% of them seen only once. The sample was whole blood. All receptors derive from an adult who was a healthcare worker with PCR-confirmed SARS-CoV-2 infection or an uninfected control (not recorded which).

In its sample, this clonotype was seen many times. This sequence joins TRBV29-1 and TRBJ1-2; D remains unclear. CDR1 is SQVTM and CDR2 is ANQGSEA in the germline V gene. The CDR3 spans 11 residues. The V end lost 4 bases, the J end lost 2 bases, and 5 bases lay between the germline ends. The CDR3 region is CSVGENYGYTF. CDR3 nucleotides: TGCAGCGTTGGCGAAAACTATGGCTACACCTTC.

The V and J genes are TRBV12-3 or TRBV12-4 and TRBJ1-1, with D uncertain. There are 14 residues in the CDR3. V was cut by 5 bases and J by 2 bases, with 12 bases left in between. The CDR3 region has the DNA TGTGCCAGCAGTCCTTGGACGGGCAACACTGAAGCTTTCTTT. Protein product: CASSPWTGNTEAFF.